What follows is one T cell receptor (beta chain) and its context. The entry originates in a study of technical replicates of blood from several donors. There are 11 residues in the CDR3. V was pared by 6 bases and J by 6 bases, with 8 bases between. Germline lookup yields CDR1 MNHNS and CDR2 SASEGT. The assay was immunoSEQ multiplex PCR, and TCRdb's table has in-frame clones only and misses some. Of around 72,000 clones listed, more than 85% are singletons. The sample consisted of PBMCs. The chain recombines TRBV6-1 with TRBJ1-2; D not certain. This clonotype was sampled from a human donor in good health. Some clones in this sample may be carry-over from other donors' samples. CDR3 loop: CASRKRDGYTF. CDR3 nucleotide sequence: TGTGCCAGCAGGAAGAGGGATGGCTACACCTTC.